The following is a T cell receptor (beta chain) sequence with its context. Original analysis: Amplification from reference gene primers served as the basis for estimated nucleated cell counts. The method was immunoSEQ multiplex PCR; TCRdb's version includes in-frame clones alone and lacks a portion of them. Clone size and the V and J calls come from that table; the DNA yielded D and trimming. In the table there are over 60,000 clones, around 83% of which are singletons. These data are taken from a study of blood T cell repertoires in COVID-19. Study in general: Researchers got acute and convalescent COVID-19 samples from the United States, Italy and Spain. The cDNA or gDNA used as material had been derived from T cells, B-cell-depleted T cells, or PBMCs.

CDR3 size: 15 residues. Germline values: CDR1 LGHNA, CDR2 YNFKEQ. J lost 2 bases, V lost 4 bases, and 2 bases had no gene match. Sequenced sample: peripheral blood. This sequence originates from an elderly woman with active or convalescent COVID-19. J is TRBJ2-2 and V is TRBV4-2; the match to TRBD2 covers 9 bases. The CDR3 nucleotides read TGTGCCAGCAGCCGAGCGGGGGGTAACACCGGGGAGCTGTTTTTT. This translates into CASSRAGGNTGELFF.